The 19 T cell receptor beta chains below all came from one sample that was sequenced in a study of beta chain features in type 1 diabetes. TCRB transcripts that were expressed got sequenced, as all of the isolated RNA had been reverse transcribed. Repertoires were generated with immunoSEQ multiplex PCR, while TCRdb's copy carries only in-frame clones and drops some. The table includes about 230,000 clones, more than 9% detected once. Sequencing input: naive CD4+ T cells from blood. The receptors shown here come from a woman aged 18-29 years in good health.

There are a few counts of this clone. The V and J genes are TRBV5-1 and TRBJ2-2; 11 positions match TRBD1. Germline values: CDR1 SGHRS, CDR2 YFSETQ. The CDR3 has 15 residues. V dropped 5 bases and J dropped 3; count of bases not matched to a gene: 3. CDR3 in DNA: TGCGCCAGCAGTGGACAGGGGGCTTACACCGGGGAGCTGTTTTTT. Residues: CASSGQGAYTGELFF.

This clone appeared a few times. This chain connects TRBV12-5 to TRBJ1-1, with 8 bases that match TRBD1. The ends lost 2 bases at V and 3 bases at J; junction bases unmatched: 8. This CDR3 region has 16 residues. Per germline, CDR1 LGHNT and CDR2 FRNRAP. CDR3 protein: CASGLNINRGYTEAFF. The CDR3, as DNA: TGTGCTAGTGGTTTGAATATAAACAGGGGGTACACTGAAGCTTTCTTT.

This clone was found a few times. Here the CDR3 DNA reads TGTGCCAGCGGGACTCACAGCGCTCCCAACGAGCAGTACTTC. It translates to CASGTHSAPNEQYF. The chain joins TRBV27 to TRBJ2-7, with D perhaps matching TRBD2 (6 bases). Germline CDR1 is MNHEY and CDR2 is SMNVEV (reference sequence). The CDR3 consists of 14 residues. The V end lost 8 bases, the J end lost 5 bases, and 19 bases lay between the germline ends.

This clone has just a few counts. The chain links TRBV30 to TRBJ2-3, with 7 bases matching TRBD2. V shed 5 bases and J 2 bases; nucleotides not matched to a gene: 7. From germline, CDR1 is GTSNPN and CDR2 SVGIG (reference sequence). The CDR3 extends over 14 amino acids. The CDR3: CAWRTRIYTDTQYF. CDR3 DNA: TGTGCCTGGCGGACTAGAATATACACAGATACGCAGTATTTT.

The chain uses TRBV5-4 and TRBJ2-2, with 10 nucleotides matching TRBD2. After removal of 1 base from V and 2 bases from J, the junction contained 5 bases not matched to a gene. This CDR3 region has 17 residues. Germline V CDR1 and CDR2: SGHNT, YYREEE (reference sequence). The CDR3 region is CASSLPGLADNTGELFF. CDR3 sequence (DNA): TGTGCCAGCAGCTTGCCTGGACTAGCGGACAACACCGGGGAGCTGTTTTTT.

This clone was found a few times. The chain combines TRBV18 with TRBJ1-5, with D possibly matching TRBD1 (5 bases). Germline V gives CDR1 KGHSH, CDR2 LQKENI. The CDR3 loop spans 15 amino acids. Trimming stripped 1 base from V and 0 bases from J, with 7 bases between. The CDR3 sequence: CASSPQGNSNQPQHF. CDR3 nucleotide sequence: TGTGCCAGCTCACCACAGGGGAATAGCAATCAGCCCCAGCATTTT.

This clone has more than one count but fewer than ten. The genes are TRBV9 and TRBJ2-5, with TRBD2 identical over 11 bases. V gave up 4 bases and J gave up 5 bases; unmatched junction bases: 13. The germline CDR1 and CDR2 sequences are SGDLS and YYNGEE. The CDR3 contains 17 residues. This CDR3 reads CASSPRVAGGLGETQYF. The DNA of the CDR3 is TGTGCCAGCAGCCCCCGTGTAGCGGGAGGGTTGGGCGAGACCCAGTACTTC.

The rearrangement uses TRBV6-5 and TRBJ2-7, with a tentative D call TRBD1 (6 bases). The ends were cut back, 4 bases at V and 0 bases at J, with 13 bases in the middle. The CDR3 consists of 15 residues. Germline V gives CDR1 MNHEY, CDR2 SVGAGI. CDR3 sequence reads: CASSSVGQSSYEQYF. DNA of the CDR3: TGTGCCAGCAGTTCCGTTGGACAGAGCTCCTACGAGCAGTACTTC.

This clone was found a few times. The V call is TRBV6-5, the J call TRBJ2-1; tentatively, D is TRBD1 (7 bases). Per the germline V gene, CDR1 is MNHEY and CDR2 is SVGAGI. The CDR3 has 15 residues. Trimming removed 4 bases at V and 2 bases at J, with 12 bases between. The CDR3 nucleotides read TGTGCCAGCAGTTCGGGCAGGGGGGCCTACAATGAGCAGTTCTTC. Residues: CASSSGRGAYNEQFF.

The chain links TRBV29-1 to TRBJ1-5; perhaps TRBD1 as D (5 bases). V was trimmed by 4 bases and J by 4 bases, leaving 11 bases between them. In germline, CDR1 is SQVTM, CDR2 ANQGSEA. The CDR3 length is 13 residues. CDR3 sequence reads: CSVASGLNQPQHF. In DNA, the CDR3 is TGCAGCGTTGCGTCAGGGCTAAATCAGCCCCAGCATTTT.

This clone has only a few counts. The chain employs TRBV7-2 and TRBJ2-1; D is perhaps TRBD1 (6 bases). Germline CDR1 and CDR2: SGHTA and FQGNSA. Trimming left V 5 bases short and J 0 bases short, with 11 bases between. The CDR3 is made up of 15 amino acids. Here the CDR3 reads CASSLARGSYNEQFF. CDR3 coding DNA: TGTGCCAGCAGCCTCGCCAGGGGCTCCTACAATGAGCAGTTCTTC. Full variable domain (rest looked up from reference TRBV7-2 and TRBJ2-1): GAGVSQSPSNKVTEKGKDVELRCDPISGHTALYWYRQSLGQGLEFLIYFQGNSAPDKSGLPSDRFSAERTGGSVSTLTIQRTQQEDSAVYLCASSLARGSYNEQFFGPGTRLTVL.

The CDR3 region is CASSLQGAAGQPQHF. Written as DNA, the CDR3 is TGCGCCAGCAGCCTACAGGGGGCCGCCGGGCAGCCCCAGCATTTT. This chain links TRBV5-1 with TRBJ1-5, with TRBD1 identical over 9 bases. The CDR3 is 15 amino acids. Per the germline V gene, CDR1 is SGHRS and CDR2 is YFSETQ. V lost 4 bases to trimming and J lost 7 bases; unmatched junction nucleotides: 9. Combining the CDR3 with reference TRBV5-1 and TRBJ1-5 gives the whole variable domain KAGVTQTPRYLIKTRGQQVTLSCSPISGHRSVSWYQQTPGQGLQFLFEYFSETQRNKGNFPGRFSGRQFSNSRSEMNVSTLELGDSALYLCASSLQGAAGQPQHFGDGTRLSIL.

CDR3 coding DNA: TGCAGCGTTGGAATGCGCATGAACACTGAAGCTTTCTTT. Translated: CSVGMRMNTEAFF. This rearrangement joins TRBV29-1 to TRBJ1-1; D not resolved. This CDR3 is built from 13 residues. Per germline, CDR1 SQVTM and CDR2 ANQGSEA. V dropped 4 bases and J dropped 0 bases, with 9 bases sitting between them.

The table lists this clone with a few counts. This sequence joins TRBV30 and TRBJ2-7, with a possible D match to TRBD1 (6 bases). The germline V and J ends were trimmed by 5 bases and 10 bases, with 18 bases remaining between them. Germline V gene sequence: CDR1 GTSNPN, CDR2 SVGIG (reference sequence). The length of the CDR3 is 12 residues. The DNA for the CDR3 is TGTGCCTGGTCTGCCCAACAGGGTCCCCAGTACTTC. Its translation: CAWSAQQGPQYF.

The chain employs TRBV2 and TRBJ2-7; maybe TRBD2 (7 bases). The CDR3 spans 14 residues. Trimming took off 4 bases at V and 2 bases at J, with 12 bases between the two ends. In germline, CDR1 is SNHLY, CDR2 FYNNEI. CDR3 DNA sequence: TGTGCCAGCAGTGCGGTGGGGGGGCCCTACGAGCAGTACTTC. It is translated as CASSAVGGPYEQYF.

This clone appeared a few times. This chain links TRBV6-1 with TRBJ2-7; 7 nucleotides align to TRBD1. This CDR3 has 12 amino acids. Germline values: CDR1 MNHNS, CDR2 SASEGT. Losses at the gene ends were 6 bases for V and 5 bases for J; bases not matched to a gene: 4. The CDR3 loop is CASSQTGNEQYF. Written as DNA, the CDR3 is TGTGCCAGCAGCCAGACAGGGAACGAGCAGTACTTC.

This clone turned up a few times. This rearrangement joins TRBV11-2 to TRBJ1-4; D uncertain. The germline V gene encodes CDR1 SGHAT and CDR2 FQNNGV. The CDR3 is 14 amino acids. The germline V and J ends were trimmed by 1 base and 0 bases, with 3 bases remaining between them. CDR3: CASSLAATNEKLFF. The CDR3 DNA reads TGTGCCAGCAGCTTAGCTGCAACTAATGAAAAACTGTTTTTT. Variable domain in full (rest from reference TRBV11-2 and TRBJ1-4): EAGVAQSPRYKIIEKRQSVAFWCNPISGHATLYWYQQILGQGPKLLIQFQNNGVVDDSQLPKDRFSAERLKGVDSTLKIQPAKLEDSAVYLCASSLAATNEKLFFGSGTQLSVL.

The chain combines TRBV9 with TRBJ2-2; 14 nucleotides match TRBD2. CDR1 SGDLS and CDR2 YYNGEE come from the germline V gene. V shed 0 bases and J 5 bases; nucleotides not matched to a gene: 6. The CDR3 totals 18 residues. Written as DNA, the CDR3 is TGTGCCAGCAGCGTAGTAGGGACTAGCGGGAGTTTTACCGGGGAGCTGTTTTTT. Its translation: CASSVVGTSGSFTGELFF.

This clone showed up just a few times. The J gene is TRBJ2-5, the V gene TRBV15, with a tentative D call TRBD2 (6 bases). The V end was cut by 3 bases, the J end by 3 bases, with 17 bases between. The germline CDR1 and CDR2 sequences are LNHNV and YYDKDF (reference sequence). There are 16 residues in the CDR3. The CDR3 sequence is CATSRPGGRAKETQYF. In DNA form, the CDR3 reads TGTGCCACCAGCAGGCCCGGGGGAAGGGCCAAAGAGACCCAGTACTTC.